Listed below are T cell receptor beta chains from one sample, sequenced in a study of CD8 T cells in ankylosing spondylitis. TCRdb re-called the 5' RACE reads with MiXCR, one entry per CDR3 protein. The sample yields approximately 38,000 distinct CDR3 sequences, approximately 2.6% seen once. The sample was blood, either unsorted or a sorted T cell fraction (not recorded which). Receptor source: a male donor with ankylosing spondylitis or in good health (not recorded which). The CDR3 runs from the conserved cysteine through the conserved F or W. The D gene is left open where the match is weak. Clone size is shown for a subset of rows, as once, few, many or a class of expanded clone.

d_call | j_call | v_call | clone_size | cdr3_aa | cdr3_nt
TRBD2 | TRBJ2-5 | TRBV9 | many | CASSVGLAGVETQYF | TGTGCCAGCAGCGTAGGGCTAGCGGGAGTAGAGACCCAGTACTTC
TRBD2 | TRBJ2-2 | TRBV9 | many | CASSVVGLVPGELFF | TGTGCCAGCAGCGTAGTGGGACTAGTTCCCGGGGAGCTGTTTTTT
. | TRBJ2-7 | TRBV9 | many | CASSVGLGEYEQYF | TGTGCCAGCAGCGTAGGGTTAGGGGAATACGAGCAGTACTTC
. | TRBJ2-7 | TRBV9 | many | CASSVSYEQYF | TGTGCCAGCAGCGTGTCCTACGAGCAGTACTTC
TRBD2 | TRBJ2-2 | TRBV9 | many | CASSVGLAANTGELFF | TGTGCCAGCAGCGTAGGGCTAGCGGCTAACACCGGGGAGCTGTTTTTT
. | TRBJ2-1 | TRBV9 | many | CASSVDPESSYNEQFF | TGTGCCAGCAGCGTAGACCCGGAGAGCTCCTACAATGAGCAGTTCTTC
TRBD2 | TRBJ2-3 | TRBV9 | . | CASSPNTGTISKDTQYF | TGTGCCAGCAGCCCAAACACCGGGACTATATCCAAAGATACGCAGTATTTT
. | TRBJ2-3 | TRBV9 | many | CASSVDRFPMDTQYF | TGTGCCAGCAGCGTCGATCGGTTCCCTATGGATACGCAGTATTTT
. | TRBJ2-7 | TRBV9 | many | CASSVGEGWGEQYF | TGTGCCAGCAGCGTCGGGGAAGGGTGGGGCGAGCAGTACTTC
. | TRBJ2-3 | TRBV9 | many | CASSVVTGYGDTQYF | TGTGCCAGCAGCGTAGTGACGGGGTACGGAGATACGCAGTATTTT
. | TRBJ1-5 | TRBV9 | . | CASSAGTRGANQPQHF | TGTGCCAGCAGCGCCGGGACGCGGGGGGCCAATCAGCCCCAGCATTTT
. | TRBJ2-7 | TRBV9 | many | CASSVGGSTYEQYF | TGTGCCAGCAGCGTAGGGGGATCAACCTACGAGCAGTACTTC
. | TRBJ2-6 | TRBV9 | many | CASSVESGSGANVLTF | TGTGCCAGCAGCGTAGAATCAGGGTCTGGGGCCAACGTCCTGACTTTC
TRBD1 | TRBJ2-7 | TRBV9 | many | CASSGGQVGEQYF | TGTGCCAGCAGCGGGGGACAGGTTGGAGAGCAGTACTTC
. | TRBJ2-7 | TRBV9 | many | CASSPDYRPSPLEQYF | TGTGCCAGCAGCCCAGACTACCGCCCATCCCCGCTCGAGCAGTACTTC
. | TRBJ2-2 | TRBV9 | many | CASRPLRGELFF | TGTGCCAGCAGACCCCTACGCGGGGAGCTGTTTTTT
TRBD1 | TRBJ2-3 | TRBV9 | many | CASSLTGVSTDTQYF | TGTGCCAGCAGCCTCACAGGGGTTAGCACAGATACGCAGTATTTT
TRBD2 | TRBJ2-7 | TRBV9 | many | CASSGPGLAGSYEQYF | TGTGCCAGCAGCGGCCCGGGACTAGCGGGATCCTACGAGCAGTACTTC
TRBD1 | TRBJ1-5 | TRBV9 | many | CASSLPGQNQPQHF | TGTGCCAGCAGCTTACCGGGACAGAATCAGCCCCAGCATTTT
. | TRBJ1-1 | TRBV9 | many | CASSPSRILTEAFF | TGTGCCAGCAGCCCCAGTCGTATCTTGACTGAAGCTTTCTTT
TRBD2 | TRBJ2-1 | TRBV9 | many | CASSSSLFSGETGNEQFF | TGTGCCAGCAGCTCGAGTCTCTTTAGCGGGGAAACGGGCAATGAGCAGTTCTTC
. | TRBJ2-7 | TRBV9 | many | CASSVGAGKGYEQYF | TGTGCCAGCAGCGTGGGTGCAGGGAAGGGTTACGAGCAGTACTTC
TRBD1 | TRBJ1-5 | TRBV9 | many | CASSNGQGLGQPQHF | TGTGCCAGCAGCAACGGACAGGGATTGGGGCAGCCCCAGCATTTT
. | TRBJ1-1 | TRBV9 | many | CASSVVPMNTEAFF | TGTGCCAGCAGCGTAGTACCGATGAACACTGAAGCTTTCTTT
TRBD1 | TRBJ2-5 | TRBV9 | many | CASSVIGTAQETQYF | TGTGCCAGCAGCGTAATCGGGACAGCCCAAGAGACCCAGTACTTC
. | TRBJ1-3 | TRBV9 | many | CASSVAGGAATGNTIYF | TGTGCCAGCAGCGTAGCCGGAGGGGCAGCCACTGGAAACACCATATATTTT
TRBD2 | TRBJ2-7 | TRBV9 | many | CASSVASGRVNEQYF | TGTGCCAGCAGCGTAGCAAGCGGGAGAGTAAACGAGCAGTACTTC
. | TRBJ2-5 | TRBV9 | many | CASSVEVQETQYF | TGTGCCAGCAGCGTAGAAGTTCAAGAGACCCAGTACTTC
. | TRBJ2-3 | TRBV9 | many | CASSVEGGHLAEKYF | TGTGCCAGCAGCGTAGAGGGGGGGCATCTAGCGGAAAAGTATTTT
TRBD1 | TRBJ2-3 | TRBV9 | many | CASSVGRGTGSTDTQYF | TGTGCCAGCAGCGTAGGCCGAGGGACAGGAAGCACAGATACGCAGTATTTT
TRBD2 | TRBJ2-4 | TRBV9 | many | CASSVSLTSGHIQYF | TGTGCCAGCAGCGTCTCCCTTACTAGCGGGCACATTCAGTACTTC
TRBD2 | TRBJ2-5 | TRBV9 | many | CASSVDDSRGGGETQYF | TGTGCCAGCAGCGTAGACGACTCTAGGGGCGGGGGAGAGACCCAGTACTTC
. | TRBJ2-5 | TRBV9 | many | CASSQQQETQYF | TGTGCCAGCAGCCAACAGCAAGAGACCCAGTACTTC
. | TRBJ2-3 | TRBV9 | many | CASSVLGTDTQYF | TGTGCCAGCAGCGTACTGGGGACGGATACGCAGTATTTT
TRBD2 | TRBJ2-7 | TRBV9 | many | CASSVGGLAGGREFEQYF | TGTGCCAGCAGCGTAGGTGGACTAGCGGGAGGCCGGGAGTTCGAGCAGTACTTC
TRBD1 | TRBJ2-4 | TRBV9 | many | CASSEGQGALSIQYF | TGTGCCAGCAGCGAGGGACAGGGAGCCTTAAGCATTCAGTACTTC
. | TRBJ2-2 | TRBV9 | many | CASSVRDTGELFF | TGTGCCAGCAGCGTGAGGGACACCGGGGAGCTGTTTTTT
. | TRBJ2-2 | TRBV9 | many | CASSRDYFIAGELFF | TGTGCCAGCAGCCGCGATTATTTTATCGCCGGGGAGCTGTTTTTT
TRBD1 | TRBJ2-7 | TRBV9 | many | CASSGTGSEQSF | TGTGCCAGCAGCGGGACAGGGTCCGAGCAGTCCTTC
. | TRBJ2-7 | TRBV9 | many | CASSVDLGGEQYF | TGTGCCAGCAGCGTAGATTTGGGTGGGGAGCAGTACTTC
TRBD1 | TRBJ1-6 | TRBV9 | many | CASSVEWTGSYNSPLHF | TGTGCCAGCAGCGTAGAGTGGACAGGAAGCTATAATTCACCCCTCCACTTT
TRBD2 | TRBJ2-4 | TRBV9 | many | CASSVAPGAGGKNIQYF | TGTGCCAGCAGCGTAGCTCCCGGGGCGGGGGGCAAAAACATTCAGTACTTC
. | TRBJ2-7 | TRBV9 | many | CASSAQTYEQYF | TGTGCCAGCAGCGCACAAACCTACGAGCAGTACTTC
TRBD2 | TRBJ2-3 | TRBV9 | many | CASSVASLAVDTQYF | TGTGCCAGCAGCGTAGCTTCACTAGCGGTAGATACGCAGTATTTT